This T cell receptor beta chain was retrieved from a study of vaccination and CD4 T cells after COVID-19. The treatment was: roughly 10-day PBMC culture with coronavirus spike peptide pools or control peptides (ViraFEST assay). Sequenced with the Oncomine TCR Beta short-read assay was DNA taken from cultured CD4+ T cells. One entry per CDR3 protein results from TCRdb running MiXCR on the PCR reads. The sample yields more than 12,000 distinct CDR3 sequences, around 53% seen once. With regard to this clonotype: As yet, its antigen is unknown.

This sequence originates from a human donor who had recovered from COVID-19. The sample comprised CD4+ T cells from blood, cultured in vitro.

CDR3 in DNA: TGTGCCACCAGTGCTGCGGGAGCCGCCTTTTCCTACGAGCAGTACTTC. Translated: CATSAAGAAFSYEQYF. The chain employs TRBV24-1 and TRBJ2-7; TRBD2 agrees at 7 bases. The CDR3 consists of 16 residues. The ends lost 5 bases at V and 1 base at J; junction bases unmatched: 10. Per germline, CDR1 KGHDR and CDR2 SFDVKD.